This record covers a single T cell receptor (beta chain). Its cognate antigen is unknown. Cultured CD4+ T-cell DNA underwent Oncomine TCR Beta short-read sequencing. TCRdb used MiXCR to reprocess the PCR reads, holding one entry per CDR3 protein. The sample records several thousand distinct CDR3 sequences, more than 55% being singletons. These data are taken from a study of vaccination and CD4 T cells after COVID-19. As for the study in general: Post-vaccination specimens were collected at a median of around 72 days following dose two (range 14 to 241).

Regarding treatment: approximately 11-day PBMC culture with coronavirus spike peptide pools or control peptides (ViraFEST assay). The sample taken for sequencing was CD4+ T cells from blood, cultured in vitro. The TCR originated in a human donor who had recovered from COVID-19.

The CDR3 spells CSAISGTSGGADTQYF. The CDR3 DNA reads TGCAGTGCTATCTCCGGGACTAGCGGGGGAGCAGATACGCAGTATTTT. The chain carries TRBV20-1 and TRBJ2-3; 14 nucleotides match TRBD2. CDR3 length: 16 residues. The germline V gene has CDR1 DFQATT and CDR2 SNEGSKA (reference sequence). V shed 4 bases and J 4 bases; nucleotides not matched to a gene: 7.